The 18 T cell receptor beta chains presented below share a single source sample, sequenced in a study of T cell repertoires in cytomegalovirus infection. TCRdb recomputed calls from the reads with MiXCR, one row per CDR3 protein. The sample contains approximately 500,000 distinct CDR3 sequences, 10% to 12% of which appear only once. The sequencing input was PBMCs. Receptor source: a human donor in good health (CMV status not recorded). Some clones in this sample may be carry-over from other donors' samples.

This clonotype was counted a few times. The genes are TRBV25-1 and TRBJ1-4; no reliable D call. Germline CDR1 is MGHDK and CDR2 is SYGVNS. The CDR3 is made up of 14 amino acids. Trimming took off 1 base at V and 7 bases at J, with 10 bases between the two ends. The CDR3 loop reads CASSESLSSEKLFF. DNA of the CDR3: TGTGCCAGCAGTGAATCTCTTTCCAGTGAAAAACTGTTTTTT. Supplemented by reference TRBV25-1 and TRBJ1-4, the full variable domain reads EADIYQTPRYLVIGTGKKITLECSQTMGHDKMYWYQQDPGMELHLIHYSYGVNSTEKGDLSSESTVSRIRTEHFPLTLESARPSHTSQYLCASSESLSSEKLFFGSGTQLSVL.

There are many counts of this clonotype. The genes are TRBV6-5 and TRBJ2-5; D may be TRBD2 (6 bases). Between the trimmed V and J ends, which lost 5 bases and 5 bases, there was a span of 15 bases. Per the germline V gene, CDR1 is MNHEY and CDR2 is SVGAGI. The CDR3 consists of 14 residues. The CDR3 coding sequence is TGTGCCAGCAGTAAAACCGGGACTCGGGAGACCCAGTACTTC. It encodes CASSKTGTRETQYF.

This clonotype was picked up many times. The chain employs TRBV6-6 and TRBJ2-1, with D hard to call. Per germline, CDR1 MNHNY and CDR2 SVGAGI (reference sequence). CDR3 length: 14 residues. V lost 2 bases, J lost 4 bases, and 9 bases lay in between. The CDR3 spells CASSYRETYNEQFF. CDR3 bases: TGTGCCAGCAGTTACCGAGAAACATACAATGAGCAGTTCTTC.

This clonotype was picked up a small number of times. This sequence joins TRBV27 and TRBJ2-7; D tentatively reads TRBD1 or TRBD2 (6 bases each). The germline V gene has CDR1 MNHEY and CDR2 SMNVEV (reference sequence). Trimming shortened V by 6 bases and J by 3 bases, and 21 bases separated the two germline ends. The CDR3 contains 16 residues. In DNA form, the CDR3 reads TGTGCCAGCAGGGGAACGAGGGGGAGGCTCAACTACGAGCAGTACTTC. Its protein product is CASRGTRGRLNYEQYF.

This clonotype showed up just a few times. This chain connects TRBV19 to TRBJ2-2; 15 bases align to TRBD2. This CDR3 has 19 amino acids. The V gene's germline CDR1 is LNHDA and CDR2 SQIVND (reference sequence). V shed 7 bases and J 6 bases; nucleotides not matched to a gene: 15. The CDR3 here is CASIPGLAGGRLHSGELFF. The CDR3, as DNA: TGTGCCAGTATCCCGGGACTAGCGGGGGGCCGTCTTCACTCCGGGGAGCTGTTTTTT. Drawing the rest from reference TRBV19 and TRBJ2-2, the complete variable domain is DGGITQSPKYLFRKEGQNVTLSCEQNLNHDAMYWYRQDPGQGLRLIYYSQIVNDFQKGDIAEGYSVSREKKESFPLTVTSAQKNPTAFYLCASIPGLAGGRLHSGELFFGEGSRLTVL.

This clonotype occurred many times. V is TRBV19 and J is TRBJ1-2, with D possibly being TRBD1 (5 bases). Germline CDR1 reads LNHDA; CDR2 reads SQIVND (reference sequence). Trimming left V 5 bases short and J 6 bases short, with 13 bases between. The CDR3 sequence is 13 residues long. The CDR3, as DNA: TGTGCCAGTAGTGTCAGGGTTCTCGATGGCTACACCTTC. It specifies CASSVRVLDGYTF.

This sequence joins TRBV30 and TRBJ2-6; 8 nucleotides agree with TRBD2. CDR3 size: 17 residues. With 2 bases clipped from V and 4 bases from J, the junction kept 10 bases outside the gene matches. Germline V CDR1 and CDR2: GTSNPN, SVGIG (reference sequence). The CDR3 DNA sequence: TGTGCCTGGAGTAAAACGGGGGGGATGGGGGGGGCCAACGTCCTGACTTTC. It translates to CAWSKTGGMGGANVLTF.

V usage is TRBV28 and J usage is TRBJ1-5, with unresolved D. This CDR3 is built from 14 residues. Trimming removed 2 bases from V and 1 base from J, with 6 bases in between. Germline V gives CDR1 MDHEN, CDR2 SYDVKM. In DNA, the CDR3 is TGTGCCAGCAGTTTAGAGGTGAGCAATCAGCCCCAGCATTTT. Amino acid sequence: CASSLEVSNQPQHF. Looking up the rest from reference TRBV28 and TRBJ1-5 gives the full variable domain: DVKVTQSSRYLVKRTGEKVFLECVQDMDHENMFWYRQDPGLGLRLIYFSYDVKMKEKGDIPEGYSVSREKKERFSLILESASTNQTSMYLCASSLEVSNQPQHFGDGTRLSIL.

This clonotype was detected ten times or more. The chain employs TRBV5-4 and TRBJ2-1; 14 bases line up with TRBD2. Losses at the gene ends were 3 bases for V and 7 bases for J; bases not matched to a gene: 3. This CDR3 region has 15 residues. Germline V CDR1 and CDR2: SGHNT, YYREEE (reference sequence). CDR3 DNA sequence: TGTGCCAGCAGCTGGGGGACTAGCGGGGGTAATGAGCAGTTCTTC. Encoded protein: CASSWGTSGGNEQFF.

The table lists this clonotype with many counts. This chain uses TRBV12-3 or TRBV12-4 with TRBJ2-3; the match to TRBD1 covers 8 bases. The J segment lost 3 bases and the V segment lost 8 bases, leaving 4 bases of the junction unmatched. This CDR3 spans 13 amino acids. CDR3 sequence reads: CASRGTGTDTQYF. The DNA of the CDR3 is TGTGCCAGCCGTGGGACAGGAACAGATACGCAGTATTTT.

This clonotype was seen at least ten times. The CDR3 is CATSGTGNYGYTF. For the CDR3, the DNA is TGTGCCACCTCCGGGACAGGGAACTATGGCTACACCTTC. The V call is TRBV12-3 or TRBV12-4, the J call TRBJ1-2; 9 nucleotides match TRBD1. The CDR3 covers 13 residues. The V and J ends lost 10 bases and 2 bases, in that order; junction bases with no gene match: 5.

This clonotype appeared many times. The rearrangement uses TRBV7-3 and TRBJ2-2; D is perhaps TRBD1 (5 bases). CDR3 length: 13 residues. Germline V gives CDR1 SGHTA, CDR2 FQGTGA. The V end was cut by 5 bases, the J end by 5 bases, with 9 bases between. The CDR3 DNA sequence: TGTGCCAGCAGCACCTCAGGGACCGGGGAGCTGTTTTTT. It codes for CASSTSGTGELFF.

Many counts were recorded for this clonotype. This chain links TRBV7-2 with TRBJ2-1; TRBD2 agrees at 13 bases. Germline CDR1 SGHTA, CDR2 FQGNSA. The CDR3 runs to 14 residues. Unmatched junction bases numbered 6, after V lost 7 bases and J lost 9 bases. CDR3 DNA sequence: TGTGCCAGCATGGGGGGACTAGCGGGAATTGAGCAGTTCTTC. It translates to CASMGGLAGIEQFF.

This clonotype was observed many times. The V and J genes are TRBV12-3 or TRBV12-4 and TRBJ1-2, with TRBD1 identical over 8 bases. The V and J ends lost 2 bases and 2 bases, in that order; junction bases with no gene match: 4. The CDR3 is 15 amino acids. DNA of the CDR3: TGTGCCAGCAGTTTATGGACAGGGAGAAACTATGGCTACACCTTC. Protein sequence: CASSLWTGRNYGYTF.

There are many counts of this clonotype. The chain combines TRBV2 with TRBJ1-1, with D tentatively TRBD1 (5 bases). The CDR3 covers 11 residues. Germline V CDR1 and CDR2: SNHLY, FYNNEI. The germline V and J ends were trimmed by 7 bases and 12 bases, with 15 bases remaining between them. The CDR3 sequence: CASIGQSFPFF. Written as DNA, the CDR3 is TGTGCCAGCATTGGACAATCGTTTCCTTTCTTT.

In this sample, this clonotype turned up many times. The CDR3 DNA follows: TGTGCCAGCAGTGAAGGCCTTAGCAATCAGCCCCAGCATTTT. This encodes CASSEGLSNQPQHF. This chain connects TRBV6-1 to TRBJ1-5; D gene unclear. Trimming cost V 1 base and J 0 bases, with 4 bases left between them. The V gene's germline CDR1 is MNHNS and CDR2 SASEGT. The CDR3 contains 14 residues.

This clonotype was seen repeatedly, ten times or more. The rearrangement joins TRBV28 to TRBJ2-7, with TRBD2 matching over 11 bases. The CDR3 loop spans 17 amino acids. Germline V lookup: CDR1 MDHEN, CDR2 SYDVKM. V gave up 2 bases and J gave up 4 bases; unmatched junction bases: 10. The CDR3 sequence: CASSLRLAGTPVYEQYF. In DNA form, the CDR3 reads TGTGCCAGCAGTTTAAGACTAGCGGGAACCCCGGTATACGAGCAGTACTTC.

There are many counts of this clonotype. J is TRBJ2-1 and V is TRBV10-3; D is unclear. V shed 0 bases and J shed 0 bases, with 9 bases lying between them. This CDR3 contains 16 residues. The germline gives CDR1 ENHRY, CDR2 SYGVKD. The CDR3 DNA sequence: TGTGCCATCAGTGAGTCGACGGGCGACTCCTACAATGAGCAGTTCTTC. Its protein is CAISESTGDSYNEQFF.